The next 9 T cell receptor beta chains were all read from a single sample in a study of blood T cell repertoires in COVID-19. The data were produced by immunoSEQ multiplex PCR, yet TCRdb's version contains in-frame clones alone and is incomplete. Here the sample spans about 350,000 clones, around nine tenths being singletons. The sequenced sample was PBMCs or T cells enriched from blood (not recorded which). These receptors all stem from a woman aged 25 to 39 who had been exposed to COVID-19.

CDR3: CASSEASGRVNTQYF. CDR3 nucleotides: TGTGCCAGCAGTGAAGCGAGCGGGAGGGTAAATACGCAGTATTTT. The V gene is TRBV2, the J gene TRBJ2-3; 10 bases fit TRBD2. The CDR3 runs to 15 residues. Germline V gene lookup returns CDR1 SNHLY and CDR2 FYNNEI. The trim removed 0 bases at V and 7 bases at J, leaving 4 bases unmatched.

The chain carries TRBV11-3 and TRBJ2-1; D gene unclear. Germline loops: CDR1 SGHNT, CDR2 YENEEA. Trimming took 5 bases from V and 4 from J, leaving 9 bases between them. This CDR3 contains 13 residues. This CDR3 is CASSPRSYNEQFF. The CDR3 DNA reads TGTGCCAGCAGCCCTCGGAGTTACAATGAGCAGTTCTTC.

J is TRBJ2-4 and V is TRBV28; D is possibly TRBD2 (6 bases). Germline V gene lookup returns CDR1 MDHEN and CDR2 SYDVKM. V was clipped by 5 bases and J by 1 base, with 12 bases between them. The CDR3 spans 15 residues. The CDR3 coding sequence is TGTGCCAGCAGTCCCGGGGGTTCTGCCAAAAACATTCAGTACTTC. It yields the protein CASSPGGSAKNIQYF. Based on the CDR3 plus reference TRBV28 and TRBJ2-4, the full variable domain is DVKVTQSSRYLVKRTGEKVFLECVQDMDHENMFWYRQDPGLGLRLIYFSYDVKMKEKGDIPEGYSVSREKKERFSLILESASTNQTSMYLCASSPGGSAKNIQYFGAGTRLSVL.

This sequence joins TRBV18 and TRBJ2-7; 8 nucleotides agree with TRBD2. Germline V gene data show CDR1 as KGHSH and CDR2 as LQKENI. This CDR3 region has 14 residues. Trimming at V came to 6 bases and at J to 4 bases, leaving 8 bases not matched to a gene. The CDR3 nucleotides are TGTGCCAGCTCGCAATCCAGCGGGGGATACGAGCAGTACTTC. Its translation is CASSQSSGGYEQYF.

V gene TRBV12-2 combines with J gene TRBJ2-4; the table's D gene call, TRBD1, was not cross checked with the DNA. TRBV12-2 is designated a pseudogene. The CDR3 is made up of 16 amino acids. CDR3 DNA sequence: TGTGCAAGTCGGACTACAGGGGGCAGGGCCAAAAACATTCAGTACTTC. Its translation is CASRTTGGRAKNIQYF.

The chain combines TRBV6-5 with TRBJ1-5; D unclear. The CDR3 contains 15 residues. Per germline, CDR1 MNHEY and CDR2 SVGAGI. The ends were cut back, 0 bases at V and 7 bases at J, with 13 bases in the middle. CDR3 DNA: TGTGCCAGCAGTTACTCGAATGAGGGAGGACAGCCCCAGCATTTT. It yields the protein CASSYSNEGGQPQHF.

This chain connects TRBV7-3 to TRBJ1-4; TRBD1 matches at 10 bases. CDR3 length: 14 residues. CDR1 is SGHTA and CDR2 is FQGTGA in the germline V gene. The V gene end was trimmed by 4 bases and the J gene end by 7 bases; junction bases not matched to a gene: 3. The CDR3 is CASSSGQGSEKLFF. The CDR3 DNA sequence: TGTGCCAGCAGCTCGGGACAGGGGAGTGAAAAACTGTTTTTT.

The rearrangement links TRBV7-8 to TRBJ1-5, with TRBD1 identical over 8 bases. Germline CDR1 SGHVS, CDR2 FQNEAQ. With V trimmed by 5 bases and J by 3 bases, 9 bases remained unmatched. The CDR3 contains 16 residues. The CDR3 region has the DNA TGTGCCAGCAGCCATCGTAGACAGGGGCTCAATCAGCCCCAGCATTTT. This sequence encodes CASSHRRQGLNQPQHF. Variable domain in full (rest from reference TRBV7-8 and TRBJ1-5): GAGVSQSPRYKVAKRGQDVALRCDPISGHVSLFWYQQALGQGPEFLTYFQNEAQLDKSGLPSDRFFAERPEGSVSTLKIQRTQQEDSAVYLCASSHRRQGLNQPQHFGDGTRLSIL.

The gene calls are TRBV5-6 and TRBJ2-7; tentatively, D is TRBD2 (5 bases). Trimming removed 1 base at V and 3 bases at J, with 8 bases between. Per germline, CDR1 SGHDT and CDR2 YYEEEE. This CDR3 is built from 13 residues. The CDR3 nucleotides read TGTGCCAGCAGCTTGACCGGGGTCTACGAGCAGTACTTC. Protein: CASSLTGVYEQYF.